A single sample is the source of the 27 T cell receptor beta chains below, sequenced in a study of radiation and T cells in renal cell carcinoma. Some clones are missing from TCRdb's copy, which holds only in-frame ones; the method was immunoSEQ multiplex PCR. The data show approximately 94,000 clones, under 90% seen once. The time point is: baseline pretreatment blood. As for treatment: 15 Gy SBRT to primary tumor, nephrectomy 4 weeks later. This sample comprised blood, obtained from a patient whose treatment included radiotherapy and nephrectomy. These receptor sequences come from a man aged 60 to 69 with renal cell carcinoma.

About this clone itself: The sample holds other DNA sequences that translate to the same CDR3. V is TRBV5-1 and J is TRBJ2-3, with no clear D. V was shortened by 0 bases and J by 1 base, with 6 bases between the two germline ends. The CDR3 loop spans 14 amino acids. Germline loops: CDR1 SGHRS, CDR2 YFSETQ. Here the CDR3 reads CASSLERGTDTQYF. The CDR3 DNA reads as TGCGCCAGCAGCTTGGAACGGGGCACAGATACGCAGTATTTT.

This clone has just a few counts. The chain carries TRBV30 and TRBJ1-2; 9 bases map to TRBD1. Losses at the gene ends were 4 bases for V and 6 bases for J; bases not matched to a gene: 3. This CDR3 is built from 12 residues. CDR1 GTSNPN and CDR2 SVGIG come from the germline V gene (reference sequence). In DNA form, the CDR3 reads TGTGCCTGGAACAGGGGGCCGGATGGCTACACCTTC. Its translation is CAWNRGPDGYTF.

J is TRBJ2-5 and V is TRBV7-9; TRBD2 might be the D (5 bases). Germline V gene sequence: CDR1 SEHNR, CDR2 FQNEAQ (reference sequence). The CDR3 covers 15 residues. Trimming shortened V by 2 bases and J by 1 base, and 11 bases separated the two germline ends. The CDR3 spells CASSLRGQSQETQYF. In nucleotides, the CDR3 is TGTGCCAGCAGCTTACGAGGGCAGTCCCAAGAGACCCAGTACTTC.

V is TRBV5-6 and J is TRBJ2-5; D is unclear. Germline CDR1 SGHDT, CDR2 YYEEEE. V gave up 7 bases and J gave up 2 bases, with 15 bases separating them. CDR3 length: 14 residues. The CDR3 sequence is CASGSSTDQETQYF. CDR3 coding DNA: TGTGCCAGCGGATCTTCGACGGATCAAGAGACCCAGTACTTC. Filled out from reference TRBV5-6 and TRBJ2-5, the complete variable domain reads DAGVTQSPTHLIKTRGQQVTLRCSPKSGHDTVSWYQQALGQGPQFIFQYYEEEERQRGNFPDRFSGHQFPNYSSELNVNALLLGDSALYLCASGSSTDQETQYFGPGTRLLVL.

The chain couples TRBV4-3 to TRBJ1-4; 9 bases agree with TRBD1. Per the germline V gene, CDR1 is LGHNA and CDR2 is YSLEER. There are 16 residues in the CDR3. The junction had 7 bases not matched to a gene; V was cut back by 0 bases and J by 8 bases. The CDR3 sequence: CASSQDSDRGSEKLFF. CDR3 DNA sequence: TGCGCCAGCAGCCAAGATTCGGACAGGGGCTCGGAAAAACTGTTTTTT.

CDR3 sequence reads: CASSLGGLDGYTF. The CDR3 bases are TGCGCCAGCAGCTTGGGCGGGTTAGATGGCTACACCTTC. The chain has TRBV5-1 and TRBJ1-2; D remains ambiguous. This CDR3 has 13 amino acids. Germline V gene lookup returns CDR1 SGHRS and CDR2 YFSETQ. Trimming removed 0 bases from V and 6 bases from J, with 9 bases in between.

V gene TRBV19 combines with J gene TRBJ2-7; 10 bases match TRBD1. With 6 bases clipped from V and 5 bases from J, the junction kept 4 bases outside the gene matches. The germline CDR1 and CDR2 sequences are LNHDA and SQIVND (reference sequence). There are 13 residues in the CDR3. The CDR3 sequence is CASRGTGVHEQYF. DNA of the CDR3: TGTGCCAGTAGGGGGACAGGGGTCCACGAGCAGTACTTC.

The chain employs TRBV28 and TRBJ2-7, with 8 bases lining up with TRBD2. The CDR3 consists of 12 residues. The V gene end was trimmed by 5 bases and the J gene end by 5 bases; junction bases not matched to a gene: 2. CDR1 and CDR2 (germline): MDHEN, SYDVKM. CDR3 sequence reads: CASSSGGHEQYF. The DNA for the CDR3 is TGTGCCAGCAGTAGCGGGGGCCACGAGCAGTACTTC.

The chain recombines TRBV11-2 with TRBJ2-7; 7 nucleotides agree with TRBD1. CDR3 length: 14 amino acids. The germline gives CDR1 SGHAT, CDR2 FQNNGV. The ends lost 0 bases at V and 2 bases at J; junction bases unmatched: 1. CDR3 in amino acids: CASSLERGPYEQYF. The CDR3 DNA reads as TGTGCCAGCAGCTTAGAAAGGGGGCCCTACGAGCAGTACTTC. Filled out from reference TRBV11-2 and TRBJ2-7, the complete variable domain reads EAGVAQSPRYKIIEKRQSVAFWCNPISGHATLYWYQQILGQGPKLLIQFQNNGVVDDSQLPKDRFSAERLKGVDSTLKIQPAKLEDSAVYLCASSLERGPYEQYFGPGTRLTVT.

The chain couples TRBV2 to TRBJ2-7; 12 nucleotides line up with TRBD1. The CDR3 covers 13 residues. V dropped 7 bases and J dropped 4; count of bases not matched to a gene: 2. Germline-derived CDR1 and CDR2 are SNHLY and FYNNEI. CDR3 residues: CASKGQGAYEQYF. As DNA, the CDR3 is TGTGCCAGCAAGGGACAGGGGGCGTACGAGCAGTACTTC.

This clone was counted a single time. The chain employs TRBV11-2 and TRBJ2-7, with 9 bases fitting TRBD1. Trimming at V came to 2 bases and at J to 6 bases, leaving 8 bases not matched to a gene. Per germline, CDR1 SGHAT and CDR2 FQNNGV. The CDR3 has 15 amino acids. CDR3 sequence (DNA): TGTGCCAGCAGCTTACGACAGGGGGAGGTTGGCGAGCAGTACTTC. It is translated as CASSLRQGEVGEQYF.

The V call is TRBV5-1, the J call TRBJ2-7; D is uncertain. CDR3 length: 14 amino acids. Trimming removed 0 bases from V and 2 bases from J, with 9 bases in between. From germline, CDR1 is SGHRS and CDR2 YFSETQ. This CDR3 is CASSLVEPAYEQYF. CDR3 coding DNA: TGCGCCAGCAGCTTGGTGGAGCCGGCCTACGAGCAGTACTTC.

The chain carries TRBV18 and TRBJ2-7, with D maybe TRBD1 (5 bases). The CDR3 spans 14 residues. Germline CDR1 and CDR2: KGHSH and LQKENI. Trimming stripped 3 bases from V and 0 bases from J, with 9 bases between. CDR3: CASSPAGLSYEQYF. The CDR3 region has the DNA TGTGCCAGCTCACCTGCAGGGCTCTCCTACGAGCAGTACTTC.

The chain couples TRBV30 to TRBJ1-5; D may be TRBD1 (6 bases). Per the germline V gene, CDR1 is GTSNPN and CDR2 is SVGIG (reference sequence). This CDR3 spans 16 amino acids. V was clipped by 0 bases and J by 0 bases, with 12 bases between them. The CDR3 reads CAWSVQGRDSNQPQHF. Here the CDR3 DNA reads TGTGCCTGGAGTGTACAGGGTCGAGATAGCAATCAGCCCCAGCATTTT. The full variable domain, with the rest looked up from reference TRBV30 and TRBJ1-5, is SQTIHQWPATLVQPVGSPLSLECTVEGTSNPNLYWYRQAAGRGLQLLFYSVGIGQISSEVPQNLSASRPQDRQFILSSKKLLLSDSGFYLCAWSVQGRDSNQPQHFGDGTRLSIL.

CDR3 amino acids: CASSEGQENSEAFF. CDR3 DNA: TGCGCCAGCAGTGAGGGACAGGAAAACTCAGAGGCTTTCTTT. The rearrangement links TRBV10-2 to TRBJ1-1; 7 nucleotides agree with TRBD1. This CDR3 has 14 residues. Per germline, CDR1 WSHSY and CDR2 SAAADI. V lost 2 bases, J lost 11 bases, and 11 bases stayed unmatched.

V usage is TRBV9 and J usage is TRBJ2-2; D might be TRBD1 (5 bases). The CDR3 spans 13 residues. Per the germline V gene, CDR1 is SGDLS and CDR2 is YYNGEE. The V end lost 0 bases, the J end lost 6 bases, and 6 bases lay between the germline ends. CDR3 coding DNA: TGTGCCAGCAGCGTAGGGGGCTCCGGGGAGCTGTTTTTT. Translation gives CASSVGGSGELFF. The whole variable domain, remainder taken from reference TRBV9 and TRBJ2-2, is DSGVTQTPKHLITATGQRVTLRCSPRSGDLSVYWYQQSLDQGLQFLIQYYNGEERAKGNILERFSAQQFPDLHSELNLSSLELGDSALYFCASSVGGSGELFFGEGSRLTVL.

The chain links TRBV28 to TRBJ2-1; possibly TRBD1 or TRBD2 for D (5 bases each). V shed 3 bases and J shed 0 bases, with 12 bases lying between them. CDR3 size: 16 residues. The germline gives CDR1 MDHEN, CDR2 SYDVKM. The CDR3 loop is CASSFQQEASYNEQFF. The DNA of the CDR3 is TGTGCCAGCAGTTTCCAACAGGAGGCCTCCTACAATGAGCAGTTCTTC.

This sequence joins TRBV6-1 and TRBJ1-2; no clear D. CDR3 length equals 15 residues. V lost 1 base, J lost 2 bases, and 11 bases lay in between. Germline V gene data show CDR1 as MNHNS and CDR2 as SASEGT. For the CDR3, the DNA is TGTGCCAGCAGTGAAGGGGGAGCCGGCAACTATGGCTACACCTTC. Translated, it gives CASSEGGAGNYGYTF.

The CDR3 region is CASSLVYSGLAGGAVEQYF. DNA of the CDR3: TGTGCCAGCAGCTTAGTGTATTCCGGACTAGCGGGAGGAGCGGTCGAGCAGTACTTC. This rearrangement joins TRBV7-2 to TRBJ2-5; TRBD2 agrees at 14 bases. The J call may be incorrect, as the DNA end agrees better with TRBJ2-7. Germline loops: CDR1 SGHTA, CDR2 FQGNSA. CDR3 length equals 19 residues.

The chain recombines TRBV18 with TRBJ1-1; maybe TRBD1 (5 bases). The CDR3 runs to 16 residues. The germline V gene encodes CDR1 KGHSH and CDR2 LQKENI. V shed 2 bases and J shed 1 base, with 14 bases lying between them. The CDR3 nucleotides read TGTGCCAGCTCACCAGGGCCAGGGAGAGAGAACACTGAAGCTTTCTTT. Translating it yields CASSPGPGRENTEAFF.

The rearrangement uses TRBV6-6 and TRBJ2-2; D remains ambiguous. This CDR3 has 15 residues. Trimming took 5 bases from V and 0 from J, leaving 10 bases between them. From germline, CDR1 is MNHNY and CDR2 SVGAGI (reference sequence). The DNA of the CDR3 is TGTGCCAGCAGTCCCGCGAAATCGAACACCGGGGAGCTGTTTTTT. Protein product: CASSPAKSNTGELFF.

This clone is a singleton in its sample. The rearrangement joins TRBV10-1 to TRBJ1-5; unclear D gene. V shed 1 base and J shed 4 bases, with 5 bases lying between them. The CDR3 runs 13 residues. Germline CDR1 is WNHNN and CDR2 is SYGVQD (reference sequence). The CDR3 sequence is CASSEFGNQPQHF. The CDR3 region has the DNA TGCGCCAGCAGTGAGTTCGGGAATCAGCCCCAGCATTTT.

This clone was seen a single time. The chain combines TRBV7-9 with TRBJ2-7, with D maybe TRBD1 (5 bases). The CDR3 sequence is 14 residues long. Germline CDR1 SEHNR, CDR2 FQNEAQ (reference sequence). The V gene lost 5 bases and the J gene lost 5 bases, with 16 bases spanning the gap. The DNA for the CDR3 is TGTGCCAGCAGCCCCAAAGGGGCAGTCCACGAGCAGTACTTC. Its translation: CASSPKGAVHEQYF. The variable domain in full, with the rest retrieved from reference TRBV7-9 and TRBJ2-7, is DTGVSQNPRHKITKRGQNVTFRCDPISEHNRLYWYRQTLGQGPEFLTYFQNEAQLEKSRLLSDRFSAERPKGSFSTLEIQRTEQGDSAMYLCASSPKGAVHEQYFGPGTRLTVT.

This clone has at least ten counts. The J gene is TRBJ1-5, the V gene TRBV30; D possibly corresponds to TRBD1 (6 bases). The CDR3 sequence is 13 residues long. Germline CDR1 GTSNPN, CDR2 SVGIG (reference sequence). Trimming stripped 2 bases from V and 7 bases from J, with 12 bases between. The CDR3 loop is CAWSPSGDQPQHF. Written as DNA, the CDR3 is TGTGCCTGGAGTCCCTCAGGGGACCAGCCCCAGCATTTT.

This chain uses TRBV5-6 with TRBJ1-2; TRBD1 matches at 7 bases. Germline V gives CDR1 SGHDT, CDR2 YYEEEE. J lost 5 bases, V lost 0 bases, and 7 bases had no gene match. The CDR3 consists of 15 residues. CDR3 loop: CASSLVSSGGYGYTF. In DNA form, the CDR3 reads TGTGCCAGCAGCTTGGTATCGTCAGGGGGATATGGCTACACCTTC.

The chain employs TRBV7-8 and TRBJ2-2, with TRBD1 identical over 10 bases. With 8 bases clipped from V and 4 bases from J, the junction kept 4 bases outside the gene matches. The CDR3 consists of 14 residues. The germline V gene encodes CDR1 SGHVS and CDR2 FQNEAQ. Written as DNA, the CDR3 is TGTGCCAGCCGACAGGGGGCGGGCACCGGGGAGCTGTTTTTT. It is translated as CASRQGAGTGELFF.

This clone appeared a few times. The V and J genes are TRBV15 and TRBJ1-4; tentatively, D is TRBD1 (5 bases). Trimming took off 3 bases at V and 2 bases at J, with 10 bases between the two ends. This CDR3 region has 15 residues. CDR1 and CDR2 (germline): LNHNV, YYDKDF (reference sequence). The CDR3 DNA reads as TGTGCCACCAGCAGGAACAGGAACACTAATGAAAAACTGTTTTTT. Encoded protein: CATSRNRNTNEKLFF.